These 10 T cell receptor beta chains were all obtained from the same sample, sequenced in a study of Ad26.COV2.S vaccination and SARS-CoV-2 variants. Sequenced by immunoSEQ multiplex PCR; TCRdb stores in-frame clones only, minus some. The sample records about 350,000 clones, 85% to 90% being singletons. Described treatment: roughly 19 received Ad26.COV2.S at low or high dose, single or two shots; 5 received placebo; per-sample allocation not given. After the first vaccine or placebo injection, samples were drawn on day 63. The specimen was peripheral blood, collected in a trial of Ad26.COV2.S vaccine versus placebo. Receptor source: a person between 18 and 65 years old who received the Ad26.COV2.S COVID-19 vaccine or a placebo.

The V and J genes are TRBV28 and TRBJ1-1, with D possibly TRBD1 on 5 matching bases. This CDR3 contains 14 residues. V was cut by 3 bases and J by 4 bases, with 12 bases left in between. CDR1 and CDR2 from the germline V gene are MDHEN and SYDVKM. The CDR3 region has the DNA TGTGCCAGCAGTTTCGGGGGGACGGGCACTGAAGCTTTCTTT. It yields the protein CASSFGGTGTEAFF.

The rearrangement joins TRBV6-1 to TRBJ2-7; D unclear. Trimming removed 0 bases from V and 3 bases from J, with 12 bases in between. Germline V gene data show CDR1 as MNHNS and CDR2 as SASEGT. The CDR3 is made up of 15 amino acids. Here the CDR3 DNA reads TGTGCCAGCAGTGAAGCTCGGCTAGTTGGCTACGAGCAGTACTTC. Amino acids: CASSEARLVGYEQYF.

This chain joins TRBV27 and TRBJ1-6; 7 nucleotides agree with TRBD1. The CDR3 consists of 17 residues. Germline values: CDR1 MNHEY, CDR2 SMNVEV (reference sequence). V trimming: 8 bases; J trimming: 10 bases; junction bases outside the gene matches: 20. CDR3 nucleotides: TGTGCCAGCTCCGGTCTAGGGGGCGAAAGTGAAGGATCACCCCTCCACTTT. Residues: CASSGLGGESEGSPLHF.

This clone is deemed medium-sized. The rearrangement uses TRBV5-4 and TRBJ2-1; TRBD2 agrees at 7 bases. The V and J ends lost 3 bases and 4 bases, in that order; junction bases with no gene match: 7. The length of the CDR3 is 15 residues. CDR1 is SGHNT, CDR2 YYREEE, per germline (reference sequence). The DNA of the CDR3 is TGTGCCAGCAGCTCGATACCTAGCGGATACAATGAGCAGTTCTTC. It encodes CASSSIPSGYNEQFF.

The rearrangement uses TRBV19 and TRBJ2-7, with 9 bases identical to TRBD1. The CDR3 spans 16 residues. CDR1 and CDR2 (germline): LNHDA, SQIVND (reference sequence). V shed 1 base, J shed 3 bases, and the junction held 7 bases outside the gene matches. The CDR3 sequence: CASSIGGQGQLYEQYF. CDR3 coding DNA: TGTGCCAGTAGTATAGGGGGACAGGGACAGCTCTACGAGCAGTACTTC. The variable domain in full, completed from reference TRBV19 and TRBJ2-7, reads DGGITQSPKYLFRKEGQNVTLSCEQNLNHDAMYWYRQDPGQGLRLIYYSQIVNDFQKGDIAEGYSVSREKKESFPLTVTSAQKNPTAFYLCASSIGGQGQLYEQYFGPGTRLTVT.

This clone has just one count. The rearrangement uses TRBV13 and TRBJ2-1, with 14 bases lining up with TRBD2. Germline V lookup: CDR1 PRHDT, CDR2 FYEKMQ (reference sequence). V trimming: 2 bases; J trimming: 4 bases; junction bases outside the gene matches: 7. The CDR3 is 18 amino acids. CDR3 sequence reads: CASSLIKGTSGSYNEQFF. CDR3 bases: TGTGCCAGCAGCTTAATTAAGGGGACTAGCGGGAGTTACAATGAGCAGTTCTTC.

This chain uses TRBV7-9 with TRBJ2-5, with D possibly matching TRBD1 (6 bases). Germline values: CDR1 SEHNR, CDR2 FQNEAQ (reference sequence). The CDR3 covers 14 residues. Trimming cost V 2 bases and J 3 bases, with 10 bases left between them. As DNA, the CDR3 is TGTGCCAGCAGCTTACGGTCAGGGGAAGAGACCCAGTACTTC. It specifies CASSLRSGEETQYF.

The V gene is TRBV7-9, the J gene TRBJ2-5; 7 bases agree with TRBD1. The V segment lost 5 bases and the J segment 1 base; nucleotides outside the gene matches: 10. From germline, CDR1 is SEHNR and CDR2 FQNEAQ (reference sequence). The CDR3 extends over 16 amino acids. CDR3 nucleotides: TGTGCCAGCAGCCCGAAAGTAGGACAGGCCCAAGAGACCCAGTACTTC. Translation: CASSPKVGQAQETQYF.

The rearrangement links TRBV5-1 to TRBJ1-4; 10 bases are a match to TRBD1. Per germline, CDR1 SGHRS and CDR2 YFSETQ. The V and J ends lost 5 bases and 8 bases, in that order; junction bases with no gene match: 12. The CDR3 consists of 16 residues. DNA of the CDR3: TGCGCCAGCAGACCCTCTCCGACAGGGGGCGCGGAAAAACTGTTTTTT. It translates to CASRPSPTGGAEKLFF. Full variable domain (rest looked up from reference TRBV5-1 and TRBJ1-4): KAGVTQTPRYLIKTRGQQVTLSCSPISGHRSVSWYQQTPGQGLQFLFEYFSETQRNKGNFPGRFSGRQFSNSRSEMNVSTLELGDSALYLCASRPSPTGGAEKLFFGSGTQLSVL.

The chain joins TRBV7-9 to TRBJ2-5, with TRBD2 as a possible D gene (6 bases). This CDR3 has 14 amino acids. Germline V CDR1 and CDR2: SEHNR, FQNEAQ (reference sequence). V lost 5 bases and J lost 2, with 12 bases in between. This chain's CDR3 is CASSPLGGQETQYF. DNA for the CDR3: TGTGCCAGCAGCCCCCTCGGAGGGCAAGAGACCCAGTACTTC.